This is a list of T cell receptor beta chains from one sample in a study of OX40 agonist ivuxolimab in advanced cancers. Generated by immunoSEQ multiplex PCR, the TCRdb table keeps only in-frame clones and is missing some. Among 50,000 to 75,000 clones, approximately 83% were seen once, and the ten largest hold more than 1.4%. Here the sequenced sample was CD4+ or CD8+ T cells sorted from blood, taken in a trial of the OX40 agonist ivuxolimab. These receptors were collected from an adult with an advanced solid tumor such as melanoma, head and neck, liver or kidney cancer. Both conserved end residues are part of each CDR3. Fields, in order: D gene, V gene, clone size, J gene, CDR3 protein, CDR3 DNA. A D gene is named only where the DNA matches it firmly. A row's size may be missing; if present it is once, few, many or a size class.

d_call: NA; v_call: TRBV7-9; clone_size: NA; j_call: TRBJ1-1; cdr3_aa: CASSLQGPNTEAFF; cdr3_nt: TGTGCCAGCAGCTTACAGGGTCCGAACACTGAAGCTTTCTTT
d_call: NA; v_call: TRBV6-5; clone_size: NA; j_call: TRBJ1-2; cdr3_aa: CASSYSEPGPNYGHTF; cdr3_nt: TGTGCCAGCAGTTACTCAGAACCGGGGCCTAACTATGGCCACACCTTC
d_call: NA; v_call: TRBV5-4; clone_size: NA; j_call: TRBJ1-2; cdr3_aa: CASSFDSRANYGYTF; cdr3_nt: TGTGCCAGCAGCTTTGATTCCAGAGCTAACTATGGCTACACCTTC
d_call: NA; v_call: TRBV4-2; clone_size: NA; j_call: TRBJ2-5; cdr3_aa: CASSQLGGGEVGETQYF; cdr3_nt: TGTGCCAGCAGCCAGCTCGGTGGGGGTGAGGTGGGAGAGACCCAGTACTTC
d_call: TRBD1; v_call: TRBV5-1; clone_size: medium-sized; j_call: TRBJ1-2; cdr3_aa: CASSRGQGANYGYTF; cdr3_nt: TGCGCCAGCAGCCGGGGACAGGGAGCTAACTATGGCTACACCTTC
d_call: NA; v_call: TRBV14; clone_size: NA; j_call: TRBJ1-1; cdr3_aa: CASSQGIWTENTEAFF; cdr3_nt: TGTGCCAGCAGCCAAGGTATCTGGACAGAAAACACTGAAGCTTTCTTT
d_call: TRBD1; v_call: TRBV7-3; clone_size: NA; j_call: TRBJ2-3; cdr3_aa: CASSRDRGTDTQYF; cdr3_nt: TGTGCCAGCAGCCGTGACAGGGGGACAGATACGCAGTATTTT
d_call: TRBD2; v_call: TRBV10-1; clone_size: NA; j_call: TRBJ2-1; cdr3_aa: CASSEQAGAGNEQFF; cdr3_nt: TGCGCCAGCAGTGAACAAGCGGGAGCTGGCAATGAGCAGTTCTTC
d_call: NA; v_call: TRBV19; clone_size: NA; j_call: TRBJ1-3; cdr3_aa: CASSELPSSGNTIYF; cdr3_nt: TGTGCCAGTAGTGAACTCCCGAGCTCTGGAAACACCATATATTTT
d_call: NA; v_call: TRBV6-1; clone_size: NA; j_call: TRBJ1-4; cdr3_aa: CASAIGHLNEKLFF; cdr3_nt: TGTGCCAGCGCTATAGGACACCTTAATGAAAAACTGTTTTTT
d_call: TRBD1; v_call: TRBV29-1; clone_size: NA; j_call: TRBJ2-5; cdr3_aa: CSAGDRQETQYF; cdr3_nt: TGCAGCGCCGGGGACAGACAAGAGACCCAGTACTTC
d_call: NA; v_call: TRBV15; clone_size: NA; j_call: TRBJ1-3; cdr3_aa: CATSRDLPSGNTIYF; cdr3_nt: TGTGCCACCAGCAGAGATCTTCCCTCTGGAAACACCATATATTTT